This T cell receptor (beta chain) was profiled in a study of early T cells in non-severe SARS-CoV-2 infection. General observations from the study: The VDJdb matching leaned toward anti-spike CD8 responses and overlooked private and CD4 specificities.

Attachment of unique molecular identifiers was made to individual cDNA molecules. From the 5' RACE reads, TCRdb called clonotypes with MiXCR, one entry per CDR3 protein. Of 45,000 to 55,000 distinct CDR3 sequences in the sample, approximately 6.2% are singletons; the top ten hold roughly 3.9%. This clonotype came up many times. Its antigen is not identified. V lost 4 bases to trimming and J lost 6 bases, with 19 bases between them. Per germline, CDR1 SEHNR and CDR2 FQNEAQ (reference sequence). The CDR3 spans 17 residues. The TCR sequence derives from an adult who was a healthcare worker with PCR-confirmed SARS-CoV-2 infection or an uninfected control (not recorded which). Specimen: whole blood. The J gene is TRBJ1-6, the V gene TRBV7-9; D is possibly TRBD1 (6 bases). The CDR3 region is CASSSPGPLGANSPLHF. For the CDR3, the DNA is TGTGCCAGCAGCTCGCCCGGCCCTCTGGGGGCTAATTCACCCCTCCACTTT.